The rows below give T cell receptor beta chains drawn from one sample of a study of cytomegalovirus exposure and HLA in healthy donors. Produced via immunoSEQ multiplex PCR; TCRdb's table is partial and in-frame only. Among roughly 120,000 clones listed, 65% to 85% were seen once. Specimen: PBMCs. All receptors come from a man aged 50-60 years in good health and CMV-seronegative. CDR3s include the opening cysteine and the closing phenylalanine or tryptophan. The order of the fields is V gene, clone size, D gene, J gene, CDR3 DNA, CDR3 protein. A D gene is named only where the DNA matches it firmly. The size entry is marked missing in some rows and otherwise reads once, few, many or a size class.

>TRBV5-6|.|.|TRBJ2-1
TGTGCCAGCAGCCCCGGAGGTGAGCAGTTCTTC
CASSPGGEQFF
>TRBV28|.|.|TRBJ2-7
TGTGCCAGCAGCCCCCTCTACGAGCAGTACTTC
CASSPLYEQYF
>TRBV5-1|.|.|TRBJ2-3
TGCGCCAGCAGCTTACTAGTTGGGGATACGCAGTATTTT
CASSLLVGDTQYF
>TRBV4-3|once|.|TRBJ2-1
TGCGCCAGCAGCCAGGATGGTGTTGGACTACCGTACAATGAGCAGTTCTTC
CASSQDGVGLPYNEQFF
>TRBV11-2|few|.|TRBJ2-7
TGTGCCAGCAGCAGACTAAGCCCCGCGACCGTGAGATCCTACGAGCAGTACTTC
CASSRLSPATVRSYEQYF
>TRBV6-1|.|.|TRBJ2-5
TGTGCCAGCAGTTGGGCCGTGGGGGACACAGAGACCCAGTACTTC
CASSWAVGDTETQYF
>TRBV9|once|.|TRBJ2-1
TGTGCCAGCAGCGTAGTTAGCTCCAATGAGCAGTTCTTC
CASSVVSSNEQFF
>TRBV5-6|.|TRBD1|TRBJ2-4
TGTGCCAGCAGCTCCCTGGGACAGGAGGGAGGATTAGCAGACATTCAGTACTTC
CASSSLGQEGGLADIQYF
>TRBV5-1|.|.|TRBJ1-2
TGCGCCAGCAGCCCGGAAGGCACAAATACAGGCTATGGCTACACCTTC
CASSPEGTNTGYGYTF
>TRBV7-8|.|.|TRBJ2-7
TGTGCCAGCAGCCCTCAGTACGAGCAGTACTTC
CASSPQYEQYF
>TRBV5-4|.|.|TRBJ2-1
TGTGCCAGCAGCGCCGCCCGAGGCACCTACAATGAGCAGTTCTTC
CASSAARGTYNEQFF
>TRBV25-1|.|TRBD1|TRBJ1-4
TGTGCCAGCAGTGACGGACAGGGGTGGGAAAAACTGTTTTTT
CASSDGQGWEKLFF
>TRBV5-6|.|TRBD1|TRBJ2-5
TGTGCCAGCAGCTTCAGGGGGCCTCAAGAGACCCAGTACTTC
CASSFRGPQETQYF
>TRBV6-6|.|.|TRBJ1-3
TGTGCCAGCAGTTACTCGACGGGCAGGGGAGACACCATATATTTT
CASSYSTGRGDTIYF
>TRBV7-8|.|TRBD2|TRBJ2-7
TGTGCCAGCAGCTTACCTAGCGGGAGCGAGCAGTACTTC
CASSLPSGSEQYF
>TRBV28|.|TRBD1|TRBJ1-4
TGTGCCAGCAGTTTTCGAGGGGGCGATGAAAAACTGTTTTTT
CASSFRGGDEKLFF
>TRBV5-1|.|TRBD1|TRBJ1-1
TGCGCCAGCAGCACGGCAGGGGGCCTGAACACTGAAGCTTTCTTT
CASSTAGGLNTEAFF
>TRBV7-9|once|.|TRBJ2-1
TGTGCCAGCAGCATTATGCGGGGCAGTCACAATGAGCAGTTCTTC
CASSIMRGSHNEQFF